Listed here is a single T cell receptor beta chain. The CDR3 runs 14 residues. V was pared by 0 bases and J by 0 bases, with 3 bases between. The germline V gene has CDR1 SGHAT and CDR2 FQNNGV. The assay was immunoSEQ multiplex PCR, and TCRdb's table has in-frame clones only and misses some. Among under 1,100,000 clones listed, 65% to 80% were seen once. The data were obtained in a study of shared clonotypes between healthy human individuals. The specimen was memory CD4+ T cells sorted from blood. Subset noted: CD45RA-negative fraction. The TCR sequence derives from a man between 18 and 29 years old in good health. The gene calls are TRBV11-2 and TRBJ2-1; no firm D call. CDR3 coding DNA: TGTGCCAGCAGCTTAGAGGTCTCCTACAATGAGCAGTTCTTC. The encoded protein is CASSLEVSYNEQFF.